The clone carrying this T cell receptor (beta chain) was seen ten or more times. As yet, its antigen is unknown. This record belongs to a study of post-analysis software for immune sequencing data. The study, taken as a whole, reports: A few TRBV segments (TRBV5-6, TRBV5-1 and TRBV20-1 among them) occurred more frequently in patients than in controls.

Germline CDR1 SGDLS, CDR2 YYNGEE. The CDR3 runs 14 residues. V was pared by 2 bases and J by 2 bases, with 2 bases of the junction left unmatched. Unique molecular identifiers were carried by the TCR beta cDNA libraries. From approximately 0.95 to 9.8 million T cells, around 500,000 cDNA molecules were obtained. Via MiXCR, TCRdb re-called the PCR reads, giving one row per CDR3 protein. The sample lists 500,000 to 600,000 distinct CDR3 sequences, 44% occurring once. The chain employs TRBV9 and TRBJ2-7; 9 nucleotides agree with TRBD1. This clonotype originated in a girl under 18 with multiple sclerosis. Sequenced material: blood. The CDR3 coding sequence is TGTGCCAGCAGCGTCCGGGACAGGGCCTACGAGCAGTACTTC. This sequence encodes CASSVRDRAYEQYF.